Shown below are 12 T cell receptor beta chains from a single sample sequenced in a study of CD8 T cells in Susac syndrome. RNA was extracted with the RNeasy kit, and a quantity of roughly 0.5 to 1 ug was reverse transcribed using random hexamers. TCRdb called the immunoSEQ multiplex PCR reads again in MiXCR, with one record for every CDR3 protein. The repertoire has about 210,000 distinct CDR3 sequences, approximately 95% of them found once; the top ten carry 0.095%. Input material: CD4+ T cells from PBMCs. These receptors were collected from a human donor with multiple sclerosis.

V gene TRBV5-6 combines with J gene TRBJ2-6; a weak D match, TRBD2 (5 bases). In germline, CDR1 is SGHDT, CDR2 YYEEEE. V dropped 2 bases and J dropped 0 bases, with 24 bases sitting between them. The CDR3 extends over 21 amino acids. The CDR3 here is CASSLAPFGMADRSGANVLTF. For the CDR3, the DNA is TGTGCCAGCAGCTTAGCTCCGTTCGGGATGGCAGATCGCTCTGGGGCCAACGTCCTGACTTTC.

The CDR3 DNA reads as TGTGCCAGCAGCCTGGGACAGCAAAGAAACTCCTACGAGCAGTACTTC. This codes for CASSLGQQRNSYEQYF. V usage is TRBV5-4 and J usage is TRBJ2-7; 7 positions match TRBD1. After removal of 4 bases from V and 0 bases from J, the junction contained 10 bases not matched to a gene. The CDR3 is made up of 16 amino acids. Germline CDR1 is SGHNT and CDR2 is YYREEE (reference sequence).

The chain has TRBV29-1 and TRBJ1-2; D remains ambiguous. The CDR3 consists of 14 residues. The V gene lost 4 bases and the J gene lost 4 bases, with 16 bases spanning the gap. Germline CDR1 and CDR2: SQVTM and ANQGSEA. The CDR3 loop is CSVGMTGNTYGYTF. The CDR3 nucleotides are TGCAGCGTTGGTATGACGGGGAATACCTATGGCTACACCTTC.

The CDR3 DNA reads TGCGCCAGCAGCTTGGATGCAGGGCGCACAGATACGCAGTATTTT. Protein: CASSLDAGRTDTQYF. The rearrangement links TRBV5-1 to TRBJ2-3; tentatively, D is TRBD1 (5 bases). V was clipped by 0 bases and J by 1 base, with 9 bases between them. The CDR3 extends over 15 amino acids. CDR1 is SGHRS and CDR2 is YFSETQ in the germline V gene.

The rearrangement links TRBV9 to TRBJ2-2; D call uncertain. Deletions cut 0 bases from V and 4 bases from J, with 10 bases between. CDR3 length: 15 amino acids. The V gene's germline CDR1 is SGDLS and CDR2 YYNGEE. DNA of the CDR3: TGTGCCAGCAGCGTAGGCTGGAAACTCACCGGGGAGCTGTTTTTT. Residues: CASSVGWKLTGELFF.

The V gene is TRBV18, the J gene TRBJ2-1; 12 bases are shared with TRBD2. Germline V gene data show CDR1 as KGHSH and CDR2 as LQKENI. After removal of 6 bases from V and 7 bases from J, the junction contained 4 bases not matched to a gene. This CDR3 has 14 amino acids. The DNA of the CDR3 is TGTGCCAGCTCCCGAGGGACTAGCGGGAATGAGCAGTTCTTC. This sequence encodes CASSRGTSGNEQFF.

The chain combines TRBV20-1 with TRBJ2-3; D is possibly TRBD1 or TRBD2 (5 bases each). This CDR3 contains 13 residues. Germline V CDR1 and CDR2: DFQATT, SNEGSKA (reference sequence). Trimming took off 3 bases at V and 2 bases at J, with 9 bases between the two ends. The CDR3 sequence is CSARGVITDTQYF. Written as DNA, the CDR3 is TGCAGTGCTAGGGGGGTAATCACAGATACGCAGTATTTT.

The rearrangement joins TRBV20-1 to TRBJ2-7; D is undetermined. In germline, CDR1 is DFQATT, CDR2 SNEGSKA (reference sequence). Between the trimmed V and J ends, which lost 5 bases and 3 bases, there was a span of 17 bases. The CDR3 length is 14 residues. The CDR3 protein is CSADLGLSGYEQYF. CDR3 coding DNA: TGCAGTGCTGATCTGGGTCTCTCGGGCTACGAGCAGTACTTC.

The gene calls are TRBV20-1 and TRBJ2-5; the D gene is possibly TRBD1 (5 bases). The CDR3 runs 16 residues. In germline, CDR1 is DFQATT, CDR2 SNEGSKA (reference sequence). Trimming took off 3 bases at V and 5 bases at J, with 22 bases between the two ends. The CDR3 DNA reads as TGCAGTGCTAGCCCCATAGCCCCGACAGTCCGGGAGACCCAGTACTTC. It codes for CSASPIAPTVRETQYF.

The gene calls are TRBV5-1 and TRBJ2-5, with a tentative D call TRBD2 (6 bases). The ends were cut back, 0 bases at V and 3 bases at J, with 12 bases in the middle. This CDR3 is 15 amino acids long. The germline CDR1 and CDR2 sequences are SGHRS and YFSETQ. CDR3 coding DNA: TGCGCCAGCAGCTTGGGTAACGGGGGAGAAGAGACCCAGTACTTC. Its translation: CASSLGNGGEETQYF.

The chain has TRBV20-1 and TRBJ2-3, with D maybe TRBD2 (6 bases). V was shortened by 8 bases and J by 2 bases, with 8 bases between the two germline ends. From germline, CDR1 is DFQATT and CDR2 SNEGSKA (reference sequence). CDR3 length: 11 amino acids. CDR3 in amino acids: CSRGSTDTQYF. For the CDR3, the DNA is TGCAGTCGGGGGTCCACAGATACGCAGTATTTT.

DNA of the CDR3: TGCAGTGCTAGAGGGTTTTTGGAGCCCCAGCATTTT. Its translation: CSARGFLEPQHF. The chain recombines TRBV20-1 with TRBJ1-5; D unresolved. V shed 1 base and J shed 8 bases, with 9 bases lying between them. Germline loops: CDR1 DFQATT, CDR2 SNEGSKA (reference sequence). The CDR3 totals 12 residues.